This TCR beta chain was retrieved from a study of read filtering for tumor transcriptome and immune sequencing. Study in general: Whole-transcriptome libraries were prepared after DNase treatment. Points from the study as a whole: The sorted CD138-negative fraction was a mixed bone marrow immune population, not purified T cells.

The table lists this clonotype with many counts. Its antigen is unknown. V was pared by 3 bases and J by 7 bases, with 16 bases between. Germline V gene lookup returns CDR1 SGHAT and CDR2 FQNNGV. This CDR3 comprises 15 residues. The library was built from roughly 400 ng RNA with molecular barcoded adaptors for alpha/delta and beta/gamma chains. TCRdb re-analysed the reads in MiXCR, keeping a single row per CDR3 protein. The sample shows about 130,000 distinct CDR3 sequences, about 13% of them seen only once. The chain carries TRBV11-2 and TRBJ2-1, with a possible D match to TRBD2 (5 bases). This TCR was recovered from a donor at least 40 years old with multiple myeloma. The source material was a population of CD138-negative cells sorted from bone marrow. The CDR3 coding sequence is TGTGCCAGCAGCTTCAACGGGGTGGGGAAAAATGAGCAGTTCTTC. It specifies CASSFNGVGKNEQFF.